A single sample gave rise to the 20 T cell receptor beta chains below, sequenced in a study of blood T cell repertoires in COVID-19 (TCRdb year 2020). The protocol used for the library was the immunoSEQ multiplex PCR assay. The table was pulled from immuneACCESS by TCRdb, which kept in-frame rearrangements only. Such tables lose some clones; where checked, under half of the loss comes from unresolved V genes, and the rest has no known cause. The sample contains about 210,000 clones, approximately 85% of them found a single time. The top ten constitute over 2% of the sample. The sample was peripheral blood. These receptors all come from a woman aged 65 to 85 with COVID-19, enrolled during active disease.

The chain is built from TRBV7-2 and TRBJ1-5; the D gene is possibly TRBD1 (6 bases). The V end was cut by 1 base, the J end by 2 bases, with 6 bases between. The CDR3 contains 14 residues. The germline V gene encodes CDR1 SGHTA and CDR2 FQGNSA. The CDR3 DNA sequence: TGTGCCAGCAGCTTAGGGACAGGCAATCAGCCCCAGCATTTT. Translation: CASSLGTGNQPQHF.

The genes are TRBV5-8 and TRBJ1-3; D not resolved. The CDR3 totals 12 residues. Germline CDR1 SGHTS, CDR2 YDEGEE. Trimming pared 1 base from V and 6 bases from J, leaving 5 bases between. The CDR3 DNA sequence: TGTGCCAGCAGCTTGTACTTAAACACCATATATTTT. This translates into CASSLYLNTIYF.

This chain joins TRBV7-2 and TRBJ1-1; D is possibly TRBD1 (6 bases). The length of the CDR3 is 14 residues. The ends were cut back, 3 bases at V and 3 bases at J, with 11 bases in the middle. Germline V lookup: CDR1 SGHTA, CDR2 FQGNSA. CDR3 sequence reads: CASSFPGAYTEAFF. The CDR3 DNA reads TGTGCCAGCAGCTTCCCAGGGGCCTACACTGAAGCTTTCTTT.

This clone was counted a single time. J is TRBJ1-1 and V is TRBV9; the D gene is possibly TRBD1 (5 bases). V was clipped by 4 bases and J by 1 base, with 8 bases between them. Germline V gene data show CDR1 as SGDLS and CDR2 as YYNGEE. The CDR3 extends over 13 amino acids. In nucleotides, the CDR3 is TGTGCCAGCAGCTACGGACAGAACACTGAAGCTTTCTTT. Residues: CASSYGQNTEAFF.

V gene TRBV5-1 combines with J gene TRBJ1-5; maybe TRBD1 (5 bases). V was trimmed by 3 bases and J by 7 bases, leaving 8 bases between them. The V gene's germline CDR1 is SGHRS and CDR2 YFSETQ. The CDR3 is 12 residues long. CDR3: CASSYQGQPQHF. The CDR3, as DNA: TGCGCCAGCAGCTACCAGGGACAGCCCCAGCATTTT. The full variable domain, rest sourced from reference TRBV5-1 and TRBJ1-5, is KAGVTQTPRYLIKTRGQQVTLSCSPISGHRSVSWYQQTPGQGLQFLFEYFSETQRNKGNFPGRFSGRQFSNSRSEMNVSTLELGDSALYLCASSYQGQPQHFGDGTRLSIL.

The V and J genes are TRBV9 and TRBJ1-2; TRBD1 is a possible D gene (5 bases). The CDR3 is 15 amino acids. CDR1 and CDR2 from the germline V gene are SGDLS and YYNGEE. V lost 4 bases and J 7 bases, leaving 20 bases between the germline ends. The chain's CDR3 is CASSPGGGVASGYTF. CDR3 coding DNA: TGTGCCAGCAGCCCCGGGGGGGGAGTAGCGTCTGGCTACACCTTC.

This chain links TRBV6-1 with TRBJ1-5; tentatively, D is TRBD1 (5 bases). The CDR3 consists of 15 residues. CDR1 and CDR2 from the germline V gene are MNHNS and SASEGT. Between the trimmed V and J ends, which lost 3 bases and 7 bases, there was a span of 16 bases. CDR3 protein: CASSEGTGKLQPQHF. The CDR3 DNA sequence: TGTGCCAGCAGTGAGGGTACAGGAAAACTACAGCCCCAGCATTTT.

This clone was seen once. The chain combines TRBV9 with TRBJ1-1, with a tentative D call TRBD1 (6 bases). This CDR3 has 16 amino acids. The V end was cut by 4 bases, the J end by 1 base, with 17 bases between. Germline-derived CDR1 and CDR2 are SGDLS and YYNGEE. The CDR3 bases are TGTGCCAGCAGCCCCCCTGGGAGGGGGGCGAACACTGAAGCTTTCTTT. The encoded protein is CASSPPGRGANTEAFF.

This chain connects TRBV7-2 to TRBJ2-7; 11 bases map to TRBD2. The ends lost 2 bases at V and 7 bases at J; junction bases unmatched: 7. This CDR3 comprises 15 residues. The germline V gene has CDR1 SGHTA and CDR2 FQGNSA. The CDR3 nucleotides are TGTGCCAGCAGCTTATTGAGTAGCGGGAGGGAAGAGCAGTACTTC. Its translation is CASSLLSSGREEQYF.

The V call is TRBV7-3, the J call TRBJ2-7; 10 bases line up with TRBD2. Per the germline V gene, CDR1 is SGHTA and CDR2 is FQGTGA. Trimming removed 5 bases from V and 2 bases from J; junction bases left unmatched: 9. The CDR3 length is 16 residues. The CDR3, as DNA: TGTGCCAGCAGCAGTTCTAGCGGGGGACGACCCTACGAGCAGTACTTC. It encodes CASSSSSGGRPYEQYF. The full variable domain, rest sourced from reference TRBV7-3 and TRBJ2-7, is GAGVSQTPSNKVTEKGKYVELRCDPISGHTALYWYRQSLGQGPEFLIYFQGTGAADDSGLPNDRFFAVRPEGSVSTLKIQRTERGDSAVYLCASSSSSGGRPYEQYFGPGTRLTVT.

The CDR3 spells CASSQGLGGNTIYF. The CDR3 nucleotides are TGTGCCAGCAGCCAAGGACTGGGAGGAAACACCATATATTTT. This rearrangement joins TRBV7-9 to TRBJ1-3; D is unclear. The V gene's germline CDR1 is SEHNR and CDR2 FQNEAQ (reference sequence). The CDR3 covers 14 residues. V was cut by 5 bases and J by 4 bases, with 12 bases left in between.

The chain has TRBV5-1 and TRBJ1-1, with D possibly being TRBD1 (6 bases). V gave up 2 bases and J gave up 1 base, with 9 bases separating them. This CDR3 has 14 residues. The germline CDR1 and CDR2 sequences are SGHRS and YFSETQ. The CDR3 DNA sequence: TGCGCCAGCAGCTTAGAACAGGGGAACACTGAAGCTTTCTTT. The encoded protein is CASSLEQGNTEAFF.

The rearrangement joins TRBV21-1 to TRBJ2-7; the table gives TRBD2 as D, unverified against the DNA. TRBV21-1 is a recognized pseudogene. This CDR3 is built from 17 residues. CDR3 region: CASSRETSGGLTYEQYF. CDR3 coding DNA: TGTGCCAGCAGCAGAGAAACTAGCGGGGGACTCACCTACGAGCAGTACTTC.

The chain links TRBV5-1 to TRBJ2-1; possibly TRBD1 for D (6 bases). From germline, CDR1 is SGHRS and CDR2 YFSETQ. This CDR3 has 16 residues. V lost 4 bases and J lost 1, with 15 bases in between. CDR3 sequence (DNA): TGCGCCAGCAGCCTCGGACAGACCCAGTCCTACAATGAGCAGTTCTTC. It translates to CASSLGQTQSYNEQFF.

The chain links TRBV19 to TRBJ1-1; 9 nucleotides align to TRBD1. The CDR3 is 12 residues long. J was trimmed by 7 bases and V by 10 bases; bases with no gene match: 7. CDR1 LNHDA and CDR2 SQIVND come from the germline V gene (reference sequence). The CDR3 sequence is CAIYRGLVEAFF. The CDR3 nucleotides are TGTGCCATTTACAGGGGGCTGGTTGAAGCTTTCTTT.

The chain carries TRBV4-2 and TRBJ2-2; 8 bases match TRBD2. The J segment lost 7 bases and the V segment lost 1 base, leaving 8 bases of the junction unmatched. Germline assignment: CDR1 LGHNA and CDR2 YNFKEQ. The CDR3 sequence is 16 residues long. The CDR3 protein is CASSQASGGRNGELFF. The CDR3 nucleotides are TGTGCCAGCAGCCAAGCGAGCGGGGGTAGAAACGGGGAGCTGTTTTTT.

The CDR3 loop reads CASRGGGVSGSMAYEQYF. The CDR3 DNA follows: TGTGCCAGCAGGGGGGGAGGAGTTAGCGGGAGTATGGCCTACGAGCAGTACTTC. This chain connects TRBV2 to TRBJ2-7; 9 bases align to TRBD2. The germline V gene has CDR1 SNHLY and CDR2 FYNNEI. The CDR3 has 18 residues. Germline trimming cut 6 bases from V and 2 bases from J; bases unmatched to any gene: 17. Full variable domain (missing parts from reference TRBV2 and TRBJ2-7): EPEVTQTPSHQVTQMGQEVILRCVPISNHLYFYWYRQILGQKVEFLVSFYNNEISEKSEIFDDQFSVERPDGSNFTLKIRSTKLEDSAMYFCASRGGGVSGSMAYEQYFGPGTRLTVT.

The chain joins TRBV27 to TRBJ2-7; 7 bases are a match to TRBD1. CDR1 and CDR2 from the germline V gene are MNHEY and SMNVEV (reference sequence). This CDR3 has 13 amino acids. The ends lost 3 bases at V and 6 bases at J; junction bases unmatched: 5. The CDR3 region is CASSLDRISEQYF. The CDR3 DNA reads as TGTGCCAGCAGTTTGGACAGGATATCCGAGCAGTACTTC.

The J gene is TRBJ1-1, the V gene TRBV7-8; 8 bases are a match to TRBD1. This CDR3 is built from 14 residues. Germline V gene sequence: CDR1 SGHVS, CDR2 FQNEAQ. The ends lost 6 bases at V and 1 base at J; junction bases unmatched: 4. The CDR3 DNA reads as TGTGCCAGCAGTTGGACAGGGAAGAACACTGAAGCTTTCTTT. Encoded protein: CASSWTGKNTEAFF.

V usage is TRBV7-2 and J usage is TRBJ2-5; TRBD1 matches at 11 bases. The germline V gene encodes CDR1 SGHTA and CDR2 FQGNSA. The V gene end was trimmed by 4 bases and the J gene end by 5 bases; junction bases not matched to a gene: 12. The CDR3 totals 17 residues. The CDR3 spells CASSSRDRGSPGETQYF. CDR3 nucleotide sequence: TGTGCCAGCAGCTCCCGGGACAGGGGGTCCCCCGGGGAGACCCAGTACTTC.